This TCR beta chain stems from a study of CD8 T cells in Susac syndrome. V was trimmed by 0 bases and J by 4 bases, leaving 9 bases between them. Germline V lookup: CDR1 ENHRY, CDR2 SYGVKD. CDR3 length: 15 residues. cDNA came from about 0.5 to 1 ug RNA primed by random hexamers. Amplification of TCR beta CDR3 spanned 54 Vbeta and 13 Jbeta via immunoSEQ multiplex PCR. TCRdb reprocessed the immunoSEQ multiplex PCR reads via MiXCR and lists one record per CDR3 protein. The sample shows 120,000 to 150,000 distinct CDR3 sequences, around 94% of them seen only once. The study sequenced TCR beta in blood CD8+ and CD4+ T cells.

The source is a human donor in good health. The chain employs TRBV10-3 and TRBJ2-2; D remains ambiguous. Sequencing was performed on CD4+ T cells from PBMCs. The CDR3 loop is CAISESQPPTGELFF. The CDR3 nucleotides read TGTGCCATCAGTGAGTCCCAGCCTCCCACCGGGGAGCTGTTTTTT.